This T cell receptor (beta chain) was obtained from a study of OX40 agonist ivuxolimab in advanced cancers. Findings and caveats of the study: There were, on average, more expanded clones in CD8+ T cells than in CD4+. Low normalized clonal expansion also occurred in some nonresponding patients. Dosing at 0.1 to 3.0 mg/kg was accompanied by clonal expansion of CD4+ and CD8+ blood T cells by week 6.

The cohort excluded patients with autoimmune disease history or systemic immunosuppression. The CDR3 runs to 15 residues. With V trimmed by 6 bases and J by 6 bases, 9 bases remained unmatched. Germline V gives CDR1 LNHNV, CDR2 YYDKDF (reference sequence). As to this clone: What it binds is unknown.

Generated by immunoSEQ multiplex PCR, the TCRdb table keeps only in-frame clones and is missing some. This table holds around 42,000 clones, around 88% found once. The sample in question was CD4+ or CD8+ T cells sorted from blood, obtained in a trial of the OX40 agonist ivuxolimab. The clonotype originates from an adult with an advanced solid tumor such as melanoma, head and neck, liver or kidney cancer. This rearrangement joins TRBV15 to TRBJ1-5; TRBD1 aligns across 9 bases. CDR3 bases: TGTGCCACCAGGGAAGGTGGGGACAGGGCTCAGCCCCAGCATTTT. Residues: CATREGGDRAQPQHF.